The T cell receptor (beta chain) described here comes from a study of control samples from healthy donors and cancer patients. Assay used: immunoSEQ multiplex PCR; TCRdb lists only in-frame clones, some missing. This table has roughly 120,000 clones, 80% to 90% appearing once. Material for sequencing was PBMCs. The clonotype was recovered from a woman aged 45-65 years with colorectal cancer.

CDR3 nucleotide sequence: TGCGCCAGCAGCCCCTATGCTAGCGGGGGGCGAGATACGCAGTATTTT. Protein product: CASSPYASGGRDTQYF. This chain joins TRBV5-1 and TRBJ2-3, with TRBD2 identical over 11 bases. The CDR3 loop spans 16 amino acids. The V segment lost 4 bases and the J segment 5 bases; nucleotides outside the gene matches: 9. Germline values: CDR1 SGHRS, CDR2 YFSETQ.